A single sample is the source of the 14 T cell receptor beta chains below, sequenced in a study of blood T cell repertoires in COVID-19. Method: immunoSEQ multiplex PCR; TCRdb's copy keeps in-frame clones and lacks some. The sample shows more than 85,000 clones, approximately 82% of them seen only once. Sequences were obtained from peripheral blood. The receptor set was obtained from a man aged 55-75 years with acute or convalescent COVID-19.

V gene TRBV15 combines with J gene TRBJ2-4, with TRBD1 as a possible D gene (6 bases). The germline V gene has CDR1 LNHNV and CDR2 YYDKDF (reference sequence). V dropped 2 bases and J dropped 0 bases, with 11 bases sitting between them. The CDR3 spans 16 residues. The CDR3: CATSRQQGLAKNIQYF. As DNA, the CDR3 is TGTGCCACCAGCAGACAACAGGGTTTAGCCAAAAACATTCAGTACTTC.

This chain connects TRBV18 to TRBJ2-5; unclear D gene. Trimming cost V 6 bases and J 4 bases, with 15 bases left between them. The CDR3 runs 14 residues. Germline CDR1 reads KGHSH; CDR2 reads LQKENI. CDR3 in amino acids: CASSMGISRETQYF. The CDR3 nucleotides read TGTGCCAGCTCGATGGGCATCAGTCGAGAGACCCAGTACTTC.

This chain's CDR3 is CASSQGGAGVIPLHF. The CDR3 DNA follows: TGCGCCAGCAGCCAAGGTGGCGCAGGGGTGATACCCCTCCACTTT. The chain carries TRBV4-3 and TRBJ1-6; tentative D call: TRBD1 (6 bases). The CDR3 runs to 15 residues. The germline V and J ends were trimmed by 1 base and 12 bases, with 16 bases remaining between them. Per the germline V gene, CDR1 is LGHNA and CDR2 is YSLEER.

This sequence joins TRBV9 and TRBJ2-7; 9 bases are a match to TRBD1. From germline, CDR1 is SGDLS and CDR2 YYNGEE. Unmatched junction bases numbered 5, after V lost 7 bases and J lost 3 bases. CDR3 length: 13 residues. The CDR3 nucleotides are TGTGCCAGCGGACAGGGGCCGGGCTACGAGCAGTACTTC. As protein: CASGQGPGYEQYF.

This clone was detected a few times. V usage is TRBV2 and J usage is TRBJ1-6, with TRBD1 matching 8 bases. V lost 7 bases, J lost 8 bases, and 4 bases stayed unmatched. Germline CDR1 is SNHLY and CDR2 is FYNNEI. The CDR3 totals 13 residues. This chain's CDR3 is CASTGQGYSPLHF. The CDR3 nucleotides are TGTGCCAGCACTGGACAGGGCTATTCACCCCTCCACTTT.

The CDR3 region has the DNA TGTGCCAGCAGTTTAAGGTTGACAGGTACTGAAGCTTTCTTT. Protein sequence: CASSLRLTGTEAFF. The chain joins TRBV27 to TRBJ1-1; D possibly corresponds to TRBD1 (6 bases). V gave up 2 bases and J gave up 5 bases, with 12 bases separating them. Germline V gene sequence: CDR1 MNHEY, CDR2 SMNVEV (reference sequence). The CDR3 length is 14 residues.

The chain employs TRBV28 and TRBJ2-5, with 14 bases identical to TRBD2. The CDR3 consists of 16 residues. Germline CDR1 and CDR2: MDHEN and SYDVKM. V lost 4 bases, J lost 5 bases, and 6 bases stayed unmatched. CDR3 sequence reads: CASSSRTSGGSETQYF. CDR3 sequence (DNA): TGTGCCAGCAGTTCCCGGACTAGCGGGGGGTCGGAGACCCAGTACTTC.

This clone was observed once. The chain links TRBV7-9 to TRBJ2-7, with D perhaps TRBD1 (6 bases). This CDR3 comprises 14 residues. The germline V gene encodes CDR1 SEHNR and CDR2 FQNEAQ (reference sequence). V was pared by 2 bases and J by 3 bases, with 11 bases between. The CDR3 sequence: CASSLPGQNYEQYV. CDR3 bases: TGTGCCAGCAGCTTACCGGGACAAAACTACGAGCAGTACGTC.

The genes are TRBV6-5 and TRBJ1-3; possibly TRBD1 for D (5 bases). CDR3 length equals 14 residues. Germline V gene sequence: CDR1 MNHEY, CDR2 SVGAGI. Trimming stripped 6 bases from V and 7 bases from J, with 16 bases between. The CDR3 DNA reads TGTGCCAGCAGCTATGGGGGAGGCTCGAACACCATATATTTT. Translated, it gives CASSYGGGSNTIYF.

The chain has TRBV7-2 and TRBJ1-6; no reliable D call. CDR1 SGHTA and CDR2 FQGNSA come from the germline V gene. V was clipped by 5 bases and J by 4 bases, with 12 bases between them. The CDR3 runs 15 residues. For the CDR3, the DNA is TGTGCCAGCAGCCCCAGACGGAGTTATAATTCACCCCTCCACTTT. This translates into CASSPRRSYNSPLHF.

The V gene is TRBV9, the J gene TRBJ2-3, with D tentatively TRBD1 (6 bases). With 0 bases removed from V and 3 bases from J, the gap between germline ends came to 14 bases. Germline loops: CDR1 SGDLS, CDR2 YYNGEE. The CDR3 is made up of 16 amino acids. The CDR3 DNA sequence: TGTGCCAGCAGCGTAGCTAGGGGGTTCAGGACAGATACGCAGTATTTT. Translated: CASSVARGFRTDTQYF.

In its sample, this clone was seen once. The rearrangement links TRBV28 to TRBJ1-2; 8 bases map to TRBD1. Germline CDR1 MDHEN, CDR2 SYDVKM. There are 14 residues in the CDR3. Germline trimming cut 2 bases from V and 7 bases from J; bases unmatched to any gene: 6. Here the CDR3 reads CASSLDRGVVGYTF. The CDR3 region has the DNA TGTGCCAGCAGTTTAGACAGGGGAGTAGTTGGCTACACCTTC.

V is TRBV5-1 and J is TRBJ2-7, with D maybe TRBD2 (6 bases). V gave up 4 bases and J gave up 2 bases, with 16 bases separating them. CDR3 length: 15 amino acids. CDR1 and CDR2 (germline): SGHRS, YFSETQ. The CDR3 spells CASSGTWGTTYEQYF. The CDR3 region has the DNA TGCGCCAGCAGCGGGACTTGGGGGACGACCTACGAGCAGTACTTC.

This clone has a handful of counts. This chain links TRBV5-5 with TRBJ1-1; 7 bases align to TRBD1. V gave up 4 bases and J gave up 0 bases; unmatched junction bases: 12. Germline loops: CDR1 SGHKS, CDR2 YYEKEE (reference sequence). The CDR3 sequence is 17 residues long. In nucleotides, the CDR3 is TGTGCCAGCAGCCTAAGTCTCGCAGGGGGGATGAACACTGAAGCTTTCTTT. It codes for CASSLSLAGGMNTEAFF.